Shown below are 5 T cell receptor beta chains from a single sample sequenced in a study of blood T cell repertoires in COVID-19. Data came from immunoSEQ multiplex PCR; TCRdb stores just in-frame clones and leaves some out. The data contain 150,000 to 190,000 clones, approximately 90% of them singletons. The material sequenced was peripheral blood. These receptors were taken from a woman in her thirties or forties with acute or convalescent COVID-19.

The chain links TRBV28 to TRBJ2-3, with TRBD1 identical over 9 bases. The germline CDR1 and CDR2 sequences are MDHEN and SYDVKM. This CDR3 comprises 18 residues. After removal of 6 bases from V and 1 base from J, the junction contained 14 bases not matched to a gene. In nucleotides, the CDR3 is TGTGCCAGCAGGACCAAATTAATCCGGGACAGGGGCACAGATACGCAGTATTTT. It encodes CASRTKLIRDRGTDTQYF.

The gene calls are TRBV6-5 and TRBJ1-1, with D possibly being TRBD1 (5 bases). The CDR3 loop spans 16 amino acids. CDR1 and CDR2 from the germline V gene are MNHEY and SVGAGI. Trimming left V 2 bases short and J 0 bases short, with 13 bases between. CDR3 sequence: CASSYDSSPMNTEAFF. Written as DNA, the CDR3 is TGTGCCAGCAGTTACGACAGTTCCCCTATGAACACTGAAGCTTTCTTT.

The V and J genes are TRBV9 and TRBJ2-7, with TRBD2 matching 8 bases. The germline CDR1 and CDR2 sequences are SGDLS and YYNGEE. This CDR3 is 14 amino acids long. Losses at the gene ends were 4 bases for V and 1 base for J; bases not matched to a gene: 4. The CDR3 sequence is CASSISGTSYEQYF. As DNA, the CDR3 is TGTGCCAGCAGCATTAGCGGGACTTCCTACGAGCAGTACTTC.

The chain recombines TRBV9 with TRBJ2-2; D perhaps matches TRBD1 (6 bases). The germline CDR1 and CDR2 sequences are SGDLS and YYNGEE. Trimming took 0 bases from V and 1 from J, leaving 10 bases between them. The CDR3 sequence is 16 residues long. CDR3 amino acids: CASSVAGTKNTGELFF. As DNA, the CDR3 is TGTGCCAGCAGCGTAGCCGGGACAAAGAACACCGGGGAGCTGTTTTTT.

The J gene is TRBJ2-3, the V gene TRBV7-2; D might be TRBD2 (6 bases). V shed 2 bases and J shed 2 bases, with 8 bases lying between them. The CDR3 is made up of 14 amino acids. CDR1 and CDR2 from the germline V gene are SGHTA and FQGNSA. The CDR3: CASSLRGNTDTQYF. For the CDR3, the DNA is TGTGCCAGCAGCTTACGGGGGAACACAGATACGCAGTATTTT.